This record covers a single T cell receptor beta chain. The data originate from a study of shared clonotypes between healthy human individuals. As processed by the authors: As immunoSEQ supplied junction-only sequences (without quality scores), filtering differed. The repertoire was sequenced with immunoSEQ multiplex PCR; TCRdb's copy has only in-frame clones and lacks some. V and J calls and clone size are as listed in that table; D and trimming were resolved from the DNA. Among about 990,000 clones listed, about 84% were seen once. The germline gives CDR1 SQVTM, CDR2 ANQGSEA. Trimming at V came to 6 bases and at J to 1 base, leaving 4 bases not matched to a gene. The CDR3 extends over 13 amino acids.

The chain employs TRBV29-1 and TRBJ2-3; 7 bases line up with TRBD1. Source material: memory CD4+ T cells from PBMCs. Indicated subset: CD45RA-negative fraction. The sequence was collected from a man between 18 and 29 years old in good health. Some clones in this sample may be carry-over from other donors' samples. The CDR3: CSVPGTGTDTQYF. In DNA form, the CDR3 reads TGCAGCGTGCCCGGGACAGGCACAGATACGCAGTATTTT.